This TCR beta chain appears in the sequencing data of a study of cytomegalovirus exposure and HLA in healthy donors. Study-wide results and caveats: The authors later linked a missense DCLRE1C variant to TCR beta V- and J-gene trimming.

This CDR3 has 13 amino acids. The germline CDR1 and CDR2 sequences are MNHEY and SVGAGI. The V gene end was trimmed by 6 bases and the J gene end by 16 bases; junction bases not matched to a gene: 15. Turning to this clone: Its specificity is not known.

It was with 60 Vbeta and 13 Jbeta primers that the PCR ran. Some clones are missing from TCRdb's copy, which holds only in-frame ones; the method was immunoSEQ multiplex PCR. The sample holds under 150,000 clones, approximately 80% seen once. The chain is built from TRBV6-5 and TRBJ1-5; 7 bases are shared with TRBD1. The sequencing input was PBMCs. The sequence derives from a woman between 40 and 55 years old in good health and CMV-seropositive. The CDR3 nucleotides read TGTGCCAGCAGCCATCGGGTAGGGGGCTTCGAACATTTT. It yields the protein CASSHRVGGFEHF.